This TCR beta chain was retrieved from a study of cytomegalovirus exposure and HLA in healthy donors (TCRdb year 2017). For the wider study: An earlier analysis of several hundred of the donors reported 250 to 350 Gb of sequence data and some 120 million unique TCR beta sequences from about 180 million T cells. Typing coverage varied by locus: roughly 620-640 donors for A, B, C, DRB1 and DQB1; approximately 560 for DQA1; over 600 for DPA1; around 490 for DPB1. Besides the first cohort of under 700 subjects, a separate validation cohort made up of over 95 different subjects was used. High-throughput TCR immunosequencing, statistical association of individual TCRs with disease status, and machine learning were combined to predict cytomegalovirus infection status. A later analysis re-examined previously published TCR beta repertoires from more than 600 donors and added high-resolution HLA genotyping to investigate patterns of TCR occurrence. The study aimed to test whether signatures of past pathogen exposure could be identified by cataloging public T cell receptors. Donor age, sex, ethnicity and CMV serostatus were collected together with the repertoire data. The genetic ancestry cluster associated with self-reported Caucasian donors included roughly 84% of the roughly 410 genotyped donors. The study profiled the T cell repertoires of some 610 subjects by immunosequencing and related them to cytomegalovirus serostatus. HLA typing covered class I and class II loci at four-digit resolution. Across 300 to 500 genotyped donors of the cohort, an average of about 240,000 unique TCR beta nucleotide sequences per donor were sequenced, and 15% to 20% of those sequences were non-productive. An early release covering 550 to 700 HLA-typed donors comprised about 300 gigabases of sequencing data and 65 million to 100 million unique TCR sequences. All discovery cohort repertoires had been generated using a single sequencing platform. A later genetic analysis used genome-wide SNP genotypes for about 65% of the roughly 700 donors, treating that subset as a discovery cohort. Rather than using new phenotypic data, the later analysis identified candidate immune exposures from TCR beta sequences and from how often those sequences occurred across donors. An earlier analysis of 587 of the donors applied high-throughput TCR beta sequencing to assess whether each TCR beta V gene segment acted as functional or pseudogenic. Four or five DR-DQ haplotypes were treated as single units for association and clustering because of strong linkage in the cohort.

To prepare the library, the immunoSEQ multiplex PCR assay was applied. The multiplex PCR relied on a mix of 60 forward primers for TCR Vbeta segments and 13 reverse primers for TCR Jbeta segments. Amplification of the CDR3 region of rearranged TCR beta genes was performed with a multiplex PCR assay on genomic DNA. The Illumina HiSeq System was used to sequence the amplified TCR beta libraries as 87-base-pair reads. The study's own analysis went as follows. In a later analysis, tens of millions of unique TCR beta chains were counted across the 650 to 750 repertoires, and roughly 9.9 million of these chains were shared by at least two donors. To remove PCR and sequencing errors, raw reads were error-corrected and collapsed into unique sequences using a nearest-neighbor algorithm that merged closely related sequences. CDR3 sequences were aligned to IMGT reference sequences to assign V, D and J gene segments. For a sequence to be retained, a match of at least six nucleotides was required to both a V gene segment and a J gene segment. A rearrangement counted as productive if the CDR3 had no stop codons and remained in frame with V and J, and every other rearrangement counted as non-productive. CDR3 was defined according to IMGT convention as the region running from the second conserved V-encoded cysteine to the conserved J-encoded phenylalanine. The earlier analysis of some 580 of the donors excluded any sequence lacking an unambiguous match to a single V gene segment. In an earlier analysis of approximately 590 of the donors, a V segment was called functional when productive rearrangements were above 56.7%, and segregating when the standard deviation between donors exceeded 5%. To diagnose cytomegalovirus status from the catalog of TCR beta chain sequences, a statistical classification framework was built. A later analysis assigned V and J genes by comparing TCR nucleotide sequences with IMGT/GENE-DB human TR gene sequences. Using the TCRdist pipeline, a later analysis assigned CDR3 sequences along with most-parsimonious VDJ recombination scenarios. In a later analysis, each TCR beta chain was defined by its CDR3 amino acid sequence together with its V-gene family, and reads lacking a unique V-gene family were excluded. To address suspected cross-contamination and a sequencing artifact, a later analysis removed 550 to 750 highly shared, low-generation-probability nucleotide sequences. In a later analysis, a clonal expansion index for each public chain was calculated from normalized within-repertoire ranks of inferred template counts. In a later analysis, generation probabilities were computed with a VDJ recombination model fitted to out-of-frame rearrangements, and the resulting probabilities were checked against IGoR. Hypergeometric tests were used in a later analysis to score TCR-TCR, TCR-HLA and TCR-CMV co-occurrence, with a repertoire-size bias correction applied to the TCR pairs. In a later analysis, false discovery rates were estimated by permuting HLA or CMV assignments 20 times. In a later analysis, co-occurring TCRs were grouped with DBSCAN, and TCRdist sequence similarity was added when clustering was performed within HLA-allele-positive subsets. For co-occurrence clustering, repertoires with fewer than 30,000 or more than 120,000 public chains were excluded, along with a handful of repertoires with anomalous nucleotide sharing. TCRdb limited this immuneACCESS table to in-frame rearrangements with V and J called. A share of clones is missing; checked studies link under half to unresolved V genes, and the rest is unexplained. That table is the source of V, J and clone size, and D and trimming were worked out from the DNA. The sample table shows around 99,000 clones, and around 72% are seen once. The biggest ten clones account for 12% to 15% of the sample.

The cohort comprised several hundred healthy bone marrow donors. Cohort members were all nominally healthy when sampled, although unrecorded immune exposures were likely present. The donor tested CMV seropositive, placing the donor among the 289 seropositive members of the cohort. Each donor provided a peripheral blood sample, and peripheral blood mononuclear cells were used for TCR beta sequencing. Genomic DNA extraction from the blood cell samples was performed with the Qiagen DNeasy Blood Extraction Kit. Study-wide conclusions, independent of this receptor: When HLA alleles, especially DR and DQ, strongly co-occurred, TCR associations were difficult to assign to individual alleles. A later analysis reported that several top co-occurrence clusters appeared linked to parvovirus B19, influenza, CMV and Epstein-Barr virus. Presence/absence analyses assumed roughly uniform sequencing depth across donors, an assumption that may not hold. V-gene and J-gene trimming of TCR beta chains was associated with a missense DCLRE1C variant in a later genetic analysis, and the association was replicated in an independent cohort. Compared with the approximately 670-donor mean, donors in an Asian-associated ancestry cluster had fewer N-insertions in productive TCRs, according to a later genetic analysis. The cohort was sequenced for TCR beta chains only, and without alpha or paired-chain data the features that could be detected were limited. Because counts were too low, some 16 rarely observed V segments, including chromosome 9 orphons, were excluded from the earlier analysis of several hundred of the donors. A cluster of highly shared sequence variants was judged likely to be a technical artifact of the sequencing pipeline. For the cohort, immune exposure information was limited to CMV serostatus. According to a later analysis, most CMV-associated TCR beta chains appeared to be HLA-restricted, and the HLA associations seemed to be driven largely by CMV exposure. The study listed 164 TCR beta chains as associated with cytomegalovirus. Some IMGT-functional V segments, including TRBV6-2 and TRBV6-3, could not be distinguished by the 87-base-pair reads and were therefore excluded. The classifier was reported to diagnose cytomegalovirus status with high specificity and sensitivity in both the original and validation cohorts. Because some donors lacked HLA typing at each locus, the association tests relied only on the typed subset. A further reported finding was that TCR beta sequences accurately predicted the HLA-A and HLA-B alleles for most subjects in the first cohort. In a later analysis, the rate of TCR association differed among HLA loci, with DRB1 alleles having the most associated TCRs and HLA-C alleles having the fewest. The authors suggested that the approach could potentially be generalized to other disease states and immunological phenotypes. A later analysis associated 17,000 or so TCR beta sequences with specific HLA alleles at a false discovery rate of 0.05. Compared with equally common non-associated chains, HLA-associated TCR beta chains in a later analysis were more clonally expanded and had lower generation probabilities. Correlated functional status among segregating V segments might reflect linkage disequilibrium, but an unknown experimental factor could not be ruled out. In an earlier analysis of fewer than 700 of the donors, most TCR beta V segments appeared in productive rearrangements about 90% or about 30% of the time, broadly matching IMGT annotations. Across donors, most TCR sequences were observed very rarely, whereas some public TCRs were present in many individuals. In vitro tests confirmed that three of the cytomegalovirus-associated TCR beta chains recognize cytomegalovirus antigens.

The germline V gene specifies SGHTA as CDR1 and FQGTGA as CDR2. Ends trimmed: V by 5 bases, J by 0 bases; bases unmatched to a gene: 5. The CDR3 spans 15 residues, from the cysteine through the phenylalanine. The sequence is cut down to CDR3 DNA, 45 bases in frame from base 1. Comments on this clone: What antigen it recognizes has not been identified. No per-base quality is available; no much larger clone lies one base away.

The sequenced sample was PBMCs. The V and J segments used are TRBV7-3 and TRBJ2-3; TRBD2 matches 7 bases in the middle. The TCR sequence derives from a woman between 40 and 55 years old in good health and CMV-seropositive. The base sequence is TGTGCCAGCAGCAGGGCGGGGGACAGCACAGATACGCAGTATTTT. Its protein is CASSRAGDSTDTQYF.